This T cell receptor (beta chain) was identified in a study of response to subunit inactivated influenza vaccine. Whole-study findings and limits: After each seasonal influenza vaccination, few new T cells are recruited, the authors suggested.

Comments on this clonotype: Its target is not known.

Between the trimmed V and J ends, which lost 0 bases and 3 bases, there was a span of 9 bases. Germline V lookup: CDR1 SGHRS, CDR2 YFSETQ. This CDR3 has 14 residues. From the RT-PCR reads, TCRdb called clonotypes with MiXCR, one entry per CDR3 protein. The sample lists roughly 700,000 distinct CDR3 sequences; approximately 15% were seen once. This TCR came from a man aged 50 or older who received an inactivated influenza vaccine. The source was PBMCs from blood, collected 14 days before vaccination. V is TRBV5-1 and J is TRBJ1-2; no reliable D call. This chain's CDR3 is CASSLDALDYGYTF. The CDR3 DNA sequence: TGCGCCAGCAGCTTGGACGCCCTAGACTATGGCTACACCTTC.